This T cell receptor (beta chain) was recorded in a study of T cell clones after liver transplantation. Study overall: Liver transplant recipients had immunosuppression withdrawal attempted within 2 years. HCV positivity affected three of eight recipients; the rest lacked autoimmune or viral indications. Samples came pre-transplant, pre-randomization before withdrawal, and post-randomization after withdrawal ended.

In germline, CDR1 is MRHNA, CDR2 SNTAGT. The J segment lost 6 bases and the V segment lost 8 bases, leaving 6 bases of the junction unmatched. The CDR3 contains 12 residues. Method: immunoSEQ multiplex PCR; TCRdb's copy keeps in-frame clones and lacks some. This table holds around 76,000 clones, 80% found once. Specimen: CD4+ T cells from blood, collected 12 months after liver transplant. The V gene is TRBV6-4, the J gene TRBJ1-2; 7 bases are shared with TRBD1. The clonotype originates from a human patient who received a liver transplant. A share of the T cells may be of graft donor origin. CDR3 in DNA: TGTGCCAGCGGAGACAGGGTTAATGGCTACACCTTC. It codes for CASGDRVNGYTF.